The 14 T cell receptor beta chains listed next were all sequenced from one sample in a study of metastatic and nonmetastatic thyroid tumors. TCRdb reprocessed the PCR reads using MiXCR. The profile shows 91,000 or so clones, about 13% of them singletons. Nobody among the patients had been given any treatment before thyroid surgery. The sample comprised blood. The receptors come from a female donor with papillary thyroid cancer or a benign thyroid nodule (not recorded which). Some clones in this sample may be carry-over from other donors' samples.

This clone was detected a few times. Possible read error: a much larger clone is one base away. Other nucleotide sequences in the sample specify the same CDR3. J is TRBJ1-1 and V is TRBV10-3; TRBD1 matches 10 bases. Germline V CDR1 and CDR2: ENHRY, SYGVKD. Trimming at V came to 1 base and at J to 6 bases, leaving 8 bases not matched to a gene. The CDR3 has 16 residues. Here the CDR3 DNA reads TGTGCCATCAGTGAGTTGCCCGGGACAGGGGTTGCTGAAGCTTTCTTT. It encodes CAISELPGTGVAEAFF.

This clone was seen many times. Written as DNA, the CDR3 is TGTGCCAGCAGCACCACAGGGGGCTACGGCTACACCTTC. Encoded protein: CASSTTGGYGYTF. V usage is TRBV7-2 and J usage is TRBJ1-2, with 9 bases fitting TRBD1. The CDR3 runs 13 residues. Trimming took 5 bases from V and 8 from J; bases not matched to a gene: 6. From germline, CDR1 is SGHTA and CDR2 FQGNSA.

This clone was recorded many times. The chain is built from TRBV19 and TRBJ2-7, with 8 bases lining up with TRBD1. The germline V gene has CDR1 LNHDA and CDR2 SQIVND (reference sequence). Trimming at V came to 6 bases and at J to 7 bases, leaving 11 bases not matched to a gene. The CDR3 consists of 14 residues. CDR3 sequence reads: CASSRGQGVVEQYF. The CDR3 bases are TGTGCCAGTAGCCGCGGACAGGGCGTGGTGGAGCAGTACTTC.

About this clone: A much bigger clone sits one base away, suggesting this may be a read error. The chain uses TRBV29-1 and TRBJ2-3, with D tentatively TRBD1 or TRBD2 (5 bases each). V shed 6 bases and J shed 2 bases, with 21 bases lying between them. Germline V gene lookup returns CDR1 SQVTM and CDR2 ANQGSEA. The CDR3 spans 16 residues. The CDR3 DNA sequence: TGCAGCGTCCCTTCATTTAGACAGCGGTTCACAGATACGCAGTATTTT. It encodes CSVPSFRQRFTDTQYF.

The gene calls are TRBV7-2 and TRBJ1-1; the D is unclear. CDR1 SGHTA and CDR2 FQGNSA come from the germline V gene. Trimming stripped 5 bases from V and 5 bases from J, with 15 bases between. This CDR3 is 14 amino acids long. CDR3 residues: CASSPGRVGTEAFF. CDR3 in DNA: TGTGCCAGCAGCCCCGGGCGGGTTGGAACTGAAGCTTTCTTT.

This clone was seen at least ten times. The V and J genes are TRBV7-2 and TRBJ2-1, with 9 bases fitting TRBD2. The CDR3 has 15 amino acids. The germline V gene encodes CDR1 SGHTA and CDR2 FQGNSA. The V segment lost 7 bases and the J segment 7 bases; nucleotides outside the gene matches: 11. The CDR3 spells CASTPAGGSRNEQFF. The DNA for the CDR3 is TGTGCCAGCACCCCCGCGGGGGGGAGCCGTAATGAGCAGTTCTTC.

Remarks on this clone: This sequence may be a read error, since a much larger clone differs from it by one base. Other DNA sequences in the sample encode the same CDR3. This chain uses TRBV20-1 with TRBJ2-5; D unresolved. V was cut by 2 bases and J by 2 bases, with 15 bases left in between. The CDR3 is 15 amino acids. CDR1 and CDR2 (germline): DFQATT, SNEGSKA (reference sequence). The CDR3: CSARTEGSAQETQYF. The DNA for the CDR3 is TGCAGTGCTAGAACGGAAGGGTCGGCGCAAGAGACCCAGTACTTC.

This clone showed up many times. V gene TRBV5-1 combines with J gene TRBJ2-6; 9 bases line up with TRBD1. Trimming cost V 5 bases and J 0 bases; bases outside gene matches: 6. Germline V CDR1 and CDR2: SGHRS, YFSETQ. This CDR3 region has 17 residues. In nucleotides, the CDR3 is TGCGCCAGCAGTGGGACAGGGATTAGCTCTGGGGCCAACGTCCTGACTTTC. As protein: CASSGTGISSGANVLTF.

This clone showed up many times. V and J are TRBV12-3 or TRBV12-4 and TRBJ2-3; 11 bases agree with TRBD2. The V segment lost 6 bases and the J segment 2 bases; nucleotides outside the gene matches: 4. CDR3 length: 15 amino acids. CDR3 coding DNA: TGTGCCAGCAGGCGACTAGCGGGACCCACAGATACGCAGTATTTT. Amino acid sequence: CASRRLAGPTDTQYF.

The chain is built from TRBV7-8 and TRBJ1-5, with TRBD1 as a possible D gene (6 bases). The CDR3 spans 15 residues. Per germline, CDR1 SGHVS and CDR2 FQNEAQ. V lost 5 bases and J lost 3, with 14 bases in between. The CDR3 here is CASSAPTGYNQPQHF. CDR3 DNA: TGTGCCAGCAGCGCCCCCACAGGGTACAATCAGCCCCAGCATTTT.

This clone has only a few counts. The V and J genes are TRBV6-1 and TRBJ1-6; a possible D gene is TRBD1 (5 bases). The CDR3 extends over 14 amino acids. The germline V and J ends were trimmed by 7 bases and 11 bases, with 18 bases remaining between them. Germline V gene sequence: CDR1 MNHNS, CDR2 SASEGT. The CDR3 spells CASTPGVESAPLHF. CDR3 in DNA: TGTGCCAGCACCCCGGGGGTCGAGTCGGCACCCCTCCACTTT.

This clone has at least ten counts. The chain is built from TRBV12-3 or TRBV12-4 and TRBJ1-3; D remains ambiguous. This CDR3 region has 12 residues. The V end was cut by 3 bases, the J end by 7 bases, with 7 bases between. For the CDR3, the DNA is TGTGCCAGCAGTTTCGAACAGAACACCATATATTTT. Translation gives CASSFEQNTIYF.

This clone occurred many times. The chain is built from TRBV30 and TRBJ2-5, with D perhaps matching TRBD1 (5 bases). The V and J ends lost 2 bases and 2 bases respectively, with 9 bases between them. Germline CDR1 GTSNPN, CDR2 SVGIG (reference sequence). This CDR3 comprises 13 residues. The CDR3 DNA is TGTGCCTGGAGTTCAGGGTGGCAAGAGACCCAGTACTTC. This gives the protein CAWSSGWQETQYF.

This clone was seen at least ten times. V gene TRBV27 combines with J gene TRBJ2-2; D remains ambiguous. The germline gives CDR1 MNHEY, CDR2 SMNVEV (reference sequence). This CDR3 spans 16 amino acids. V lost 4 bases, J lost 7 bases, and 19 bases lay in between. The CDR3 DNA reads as TGTGCCAGCAGTTCGAACGACCGCCGTAGGGACGGGGAGCTGTTTTTT. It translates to CASSSNDRRRDGELFF.